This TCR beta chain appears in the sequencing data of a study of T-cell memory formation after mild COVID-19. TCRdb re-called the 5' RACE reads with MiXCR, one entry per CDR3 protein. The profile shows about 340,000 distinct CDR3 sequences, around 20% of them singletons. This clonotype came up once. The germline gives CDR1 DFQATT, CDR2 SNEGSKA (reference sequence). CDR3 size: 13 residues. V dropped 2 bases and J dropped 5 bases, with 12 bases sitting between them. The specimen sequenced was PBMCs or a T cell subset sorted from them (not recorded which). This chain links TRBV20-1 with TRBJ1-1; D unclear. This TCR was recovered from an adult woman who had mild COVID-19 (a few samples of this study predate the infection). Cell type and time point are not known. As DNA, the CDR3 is TGCAGTGCTAGATCGACGAAAAGAACTGAAGCTTTCTTT. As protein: CSARSTKRTEAFF.